The 19 T cell receptor beta chains presented below share a single source sample, sequenced in a study of T cells in localized non-small cell lung cancer. Profiled with immunoSEQ multiplex PCR; TCRdb holds only in-frame clones, not every one. The table has around 79,000 clones, around 81% seen once; the top ten hold approximately 21%. The specimen comprised PBMCs, sampled before any cancer treatment. All receptors come from a man between 40 and 70 years old with stage II squamous cell lung carcinoma.

This rearrangement joins TRBV6-5 to TRBJ1-1; D gene ambiguous. Germline lookup yields CDR1 MNHEY and CDR2 SVGAGI. The CDR3 length is 13 residues. V was cut by 7 bases and J by 6 bases, with 15 bases left in between. CDR3 loop: CASNAPPRPEAFF. In nucleotides, the CDR3 is TGTGCCAGCAACGCACCCCCGAGGCCTGAAGCTTTCTTT.

The J gene is TRBJ1-6, the V gene TRBV12-5; the match to TRBD1 covers 10 bases. Germline V gene data show CDR1 as LGHNT and CDR2 as FRNRAP. CDR3 length: 16 residues. V shed 3 bases, J shed 7 bases, and the junction held 6 bases outside the gene matches. The CDR3 DNA sequence: TGTGCTAGTGGTTTCGGTGAGGGACAGGGGAATTCACCCCTCCACTTT. It codes for CASGFGEGQGNSPLHF.

This chain links TRBV19 with TRBJ2-7, with D maybe TRBD2 (6 bases). The germline V and J ends were trimmed by 2 bases and 4 bases, with 18 bases remaining between them. Germline V gene sequence: CDR1 LNHDA, CDR2 SQIVND (reference sequence). The CDR3 consists of 16 residues. CDR3 amino acids: CASSISGGARVYEQYF. CDR3 sequence (DNA): TGTGCCAGTAGTATATCCGGGGGAGCACGGGTTTACGAGCAGTACTTC.

V is TRBV28 and J is TRBJ1-6; no clear D. V was pared by 6 bases and J by 0 bases, with 18 bases between. Germline CDR1 MDHEN, CDR2 SYDVKM. CDR3 length equals 18 residues. This CDR3 is CASSSYGEPSSYNSPLHF. Written as DNA, the CDR3 is TGTGCCAGCAGCTCCTATGGGGAGCCCAGCTCCTATAATTCACCCCTCCACTTT.

The J gene is TRBJ2-3, the V gene TRBV28; 9 nucleotides agree with TRBD2. The CDR3 totals 17 residues. Germline V gives CDR1 MDHEN, CDR2 SYDVKM. V gave up 8 bases and J gave up 0 bases; unmatched junction bases: 12. The CDR3 region has the DNA TGTGCCAGCCTCAGAGTAGCGGGGGCCCTAAGCACAGATACGCAGTATTTT. As protein: CASLRVAGALSTDTQYF.

The CDR3 reads CASSLALVPGQGVDTQYF. Here the CDR3 DNA reads TGTGCCAGCAGCTTAGCCTTAGTCCCGGGACAGGGAGTAGATACGCAGTATTTT. The V gene is TRBV7-9, the J gene TRBJ2-3; 9 nucleotides agree with TRBD1. J lost 5 bases, V lost 0 bases, and 12 bases had no gene match. The CDR3 loop spans 18 amino acids. The germline V gene has CDR1 SEHNR and CDR2 FQNEAQ (reference sequence).

This chain connects TRBV28 to TRBJ2-2, with TRBD1 matching over 7 bases. From germline, CDR1 is MDHEN and CDR2 SYDVKM. V shed 5 bases, J shed 7 bases, and the junction held 10 bases outside the gene matches. The CDR3 has 15 residues. The CDR3 region is CASSRPRGSGGELFF. The CDR3 DNA reads TGTGCCAGCAGTCGTCCCAGGGGGTCCGGCGGGGAGCTGTTTTTT. The full variable domain, rest sourced from reference TRBV28 and TRBJ2-2, is DVKVTQSSRYLVKRTGEKVFLECVQDMDHENMFWYRQDPGLGLRLIYFSYDVKMKEKGDIPEGYSVSREKKERFSLILESASTNQTSMYLCASSRPRGSGGELFFGEGSRLTVL.

This clone was seen a handful of times. V gene TRBV4-3 combines with J gene TRBJ1-1; D not resolved. V was clipped by 1 base and J by 8 bases, with 11 bases between them. The CDR3 has 13 amino acids. The germline gives CDR1 LGHNA, CDR2 YSLEER. In DNA, the CDR3 is TGCGCCAGCAGCCAAGTGTTGCAGCGGGAAGCTTTCTTT. Its translation: CASSQVLQREAFF.

The chain combines TRBV7-9 with TRBJ2-3; 7 bases are shared with TRBD1. This CDR3 is built from 17 residues. V lost 4 bases and J lost 4; bases outside the gene matches: 14. Germline loops: CDR1 SEHNR, CDR2 FQNEAQ (reference sequence). DNA of the CDR3: TGTGCCAGCAGCTCCCTAGGGAGAGGGGGCAGTTCAGATACGCAGTATTTT. Translation: CASSSLGRGGSSDTQYF.

The CDR3 protein is CASSLWQGALETQYF. CDR3 DNA sequence: TGTGCCAGCAGCTTATGGCAGGGGGCGCTTGAGACCCAGTACTTC. The rearrangement joins TRBV7-9 to TRBJ2-5; 8 positions match TRBD1. Germline lookup yields CDR1 SEHNR and CDR2 FQNEAQ (reference sequence). Trimming took 2 bases from V and 5 from J; bases not matched to a gene: 7. This CDR3 has 15 amino acids.

The chain uses TRBV19 and TRBJ1-4; 8 nucleotides agree with TRBD1. The V and J ends lost 7 bases and 0 bases, in that order; junction bases with no gene match: 4. The germline V gene encodes CDR1 LNHDA and CDR2 SQIVND (reference sequence). CDR3 size: 15 residues. CDR3: CASTGGLATNEKLFF. The CDR3 DNA follows: TGTGCCAGTACAGGGGGCCTTGCAACTAATGAAAAACTGTTTTTT.

The chain couples TRBV15 to TRBJ1-3; D is undetermined. The CDR3 extends over 15 amino acids. CDR1 LNHNV and CDR2 YYDKDF come from the germline V gene (reference sequence). Trimming took 2 bases from V and 0 from J, leaving 8 bases between them. The CDR3 spells CATSRSPSSGNTIYF. CDR3 nucleotide sequence: TGTGCCACCAGCAGAAGCCCGAGCTCTGGAAACACCATATATTTT. Full variable domain (outside the CDR3, taken from reference TRBV15 and TRBJ1-3): DAMVIQNPRYQVTQFGKPVTLSCSQTLNHNVMYWYQQKSSQAPKLLFHYYDKDFNNEADTPDNFQSRRPNTSFCFLDIRSPGLGDTAMYLCATSRSPSSGNTIYFGEGSWLTVV.

V usage is TRBV28 and J usage is TRBJ1-5; TRBD1 aligns across 8 bases. Germline loops: CDR1 MDHEN, CDR2 SYDVKM. This CDR3 has 13 residues. The junction had 1 base not matched to a gene; V was cut back by 3 bases and J by 6 bases. The CDR3 spells CASSLDRVQPQHF. Written as DNA, the CDR3 is TGTGCCAGCAGTTTGGACAGGGTTCAGCCCCAGCATTTT.

V gene TRBV11-2 combines with J gene TRBJ1-1, with D unclear. CDR1 is SGHAT, CDR2 FQNNGV, per germline. There are 12 residues in the CDR3. V was shortened by 1 base and J by 2 bases, with 2 bases between the two germline ends. Written as DNA, the CDR3 is TGTGCCAGCAGCTTAGCTAACACTGAAGCTTTCTTT. Translation gives CASSLANTEAFF.

This chain connects TRBV5-1 to TRBJ2-5, with D unclear. The J call may be wrong; the DNA end is better matched by TRBJ2-7. Germline values: CDR1 SGHRS, CDR2 YFSETQ. CDR3 length: 14 residues. DNA of the CDR3: TGCGCCAGCAGCGGTACGGTGCAGAGGAACGAGCAGTACTTC. Its protein is CASSGTVQRNEQYF.

The table lists this clone with a count of one. The chain carries TRBV18 and TRBJ2-7; TRBD1 matches at 8 bases. V was clipped by 3 bases and J by 4 bases; unmatched bases: 5. CDR1 is KGHSH and CDR2 is LQKENI in the germline V gene. The CDR3 runs 14 residues. The CDR3 DNA follows: TGTGCCAGCTCACCCCGGACAGGGCGGTACGAGCAGTACTTC. It translates to CASSPRTGRYEQYF.

This chain uses TRBV10-3 with TRBJ1-1; D call uncertain. The CDR3 sequence is 13 residues long. V lost 10 bases and J 1 base, leaving 13 bases between the germline ends. The germline gives CDR1 ENHRY, CDR2 SYGVKD. CDR3 amino acids: CATASLRNTEAFF. As DNA, the CDR3 is TGTGCCACCGCGAGTTTACGGAACACTGAAGCTTTCTTT.

This clone was seen only a few times. This chain joins TRBV30 and TRBJ2-3; 9 bases line up with TRBD1. The CDR3 extends over 14 amino acids. The trim removed 5 bases at V and 4 bases at J, leaving 7 bases unmatched. CDR1 is GTSNPN and CDR2 is SVGIG in the germline V gene (reference sequence). In DNA, the CDR3 is TGTGCCTGGGCCGGGACAGGGTGGGCAGATACGCAGTATTTT. It codes for CAWAGTGWADTQYF.

There are a few counts of this clone. The CDR3 region has the DNA TGTGCCAGCCGTCCTCGTTTTATAAGGTACGAGCAGTACTTC. The encoded protein is CASRPRFIRYEQYF. This chain connects TRBV28 to TRBJ2-7, with D unclear. CDR1 and CDR2 (germline): MDHEN, SYDVKM. The V end lost 8 bases, the J end lost 4 bases, and 18 bases lay between the germline ends. The CDR3 has 14 residues.